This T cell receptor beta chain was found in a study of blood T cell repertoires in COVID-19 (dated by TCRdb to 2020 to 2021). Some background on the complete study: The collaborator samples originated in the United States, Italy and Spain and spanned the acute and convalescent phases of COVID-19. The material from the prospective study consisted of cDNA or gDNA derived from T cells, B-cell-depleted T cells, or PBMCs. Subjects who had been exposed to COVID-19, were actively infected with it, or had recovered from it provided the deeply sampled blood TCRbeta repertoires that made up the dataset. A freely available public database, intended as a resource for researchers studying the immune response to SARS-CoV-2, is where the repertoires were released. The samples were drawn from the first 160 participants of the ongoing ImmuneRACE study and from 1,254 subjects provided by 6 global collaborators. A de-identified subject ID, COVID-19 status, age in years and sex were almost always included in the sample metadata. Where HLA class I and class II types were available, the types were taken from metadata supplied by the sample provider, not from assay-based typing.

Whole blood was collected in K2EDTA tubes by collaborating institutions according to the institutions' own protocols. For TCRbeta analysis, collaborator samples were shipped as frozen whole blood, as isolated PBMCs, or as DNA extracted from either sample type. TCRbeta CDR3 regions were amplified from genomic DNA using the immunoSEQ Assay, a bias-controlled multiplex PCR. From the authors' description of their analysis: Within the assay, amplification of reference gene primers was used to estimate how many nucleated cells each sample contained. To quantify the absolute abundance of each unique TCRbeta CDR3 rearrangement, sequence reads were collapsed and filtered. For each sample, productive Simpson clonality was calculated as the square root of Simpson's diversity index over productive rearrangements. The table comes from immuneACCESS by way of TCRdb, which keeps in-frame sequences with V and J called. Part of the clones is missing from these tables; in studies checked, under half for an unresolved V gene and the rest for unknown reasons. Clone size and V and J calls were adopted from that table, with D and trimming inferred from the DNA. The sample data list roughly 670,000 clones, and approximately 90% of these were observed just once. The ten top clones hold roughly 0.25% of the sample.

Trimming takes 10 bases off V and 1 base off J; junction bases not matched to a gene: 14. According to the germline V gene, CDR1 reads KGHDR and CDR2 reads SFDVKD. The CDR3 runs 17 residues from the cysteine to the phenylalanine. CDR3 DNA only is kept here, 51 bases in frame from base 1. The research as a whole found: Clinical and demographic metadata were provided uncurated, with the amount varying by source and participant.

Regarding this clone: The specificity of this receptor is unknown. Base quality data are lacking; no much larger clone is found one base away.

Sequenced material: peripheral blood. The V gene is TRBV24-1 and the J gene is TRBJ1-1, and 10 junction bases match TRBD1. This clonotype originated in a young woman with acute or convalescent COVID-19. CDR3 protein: CATSNRDRGSGNTEAFF. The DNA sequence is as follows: TGTGCCACTAGCAACCGGGACAGGGGTAGTGGGAACACTGAAGCTTTCTTT.